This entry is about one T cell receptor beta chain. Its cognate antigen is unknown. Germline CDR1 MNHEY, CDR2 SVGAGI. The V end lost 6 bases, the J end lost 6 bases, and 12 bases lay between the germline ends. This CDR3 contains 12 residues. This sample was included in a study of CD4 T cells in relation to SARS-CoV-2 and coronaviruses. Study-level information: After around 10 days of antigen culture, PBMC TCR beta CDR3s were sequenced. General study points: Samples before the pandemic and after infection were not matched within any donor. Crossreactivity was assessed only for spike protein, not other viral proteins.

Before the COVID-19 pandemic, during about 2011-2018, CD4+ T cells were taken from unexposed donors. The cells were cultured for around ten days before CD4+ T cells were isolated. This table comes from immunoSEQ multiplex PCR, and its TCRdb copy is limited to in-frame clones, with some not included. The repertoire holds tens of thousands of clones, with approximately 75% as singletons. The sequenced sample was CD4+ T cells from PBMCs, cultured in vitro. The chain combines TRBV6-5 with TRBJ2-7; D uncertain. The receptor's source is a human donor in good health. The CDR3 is CASSRAAPEQYF. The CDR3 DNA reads TGTGCCAGCAGCCGGGCGGCCCCCGAGCAGTACTTC.